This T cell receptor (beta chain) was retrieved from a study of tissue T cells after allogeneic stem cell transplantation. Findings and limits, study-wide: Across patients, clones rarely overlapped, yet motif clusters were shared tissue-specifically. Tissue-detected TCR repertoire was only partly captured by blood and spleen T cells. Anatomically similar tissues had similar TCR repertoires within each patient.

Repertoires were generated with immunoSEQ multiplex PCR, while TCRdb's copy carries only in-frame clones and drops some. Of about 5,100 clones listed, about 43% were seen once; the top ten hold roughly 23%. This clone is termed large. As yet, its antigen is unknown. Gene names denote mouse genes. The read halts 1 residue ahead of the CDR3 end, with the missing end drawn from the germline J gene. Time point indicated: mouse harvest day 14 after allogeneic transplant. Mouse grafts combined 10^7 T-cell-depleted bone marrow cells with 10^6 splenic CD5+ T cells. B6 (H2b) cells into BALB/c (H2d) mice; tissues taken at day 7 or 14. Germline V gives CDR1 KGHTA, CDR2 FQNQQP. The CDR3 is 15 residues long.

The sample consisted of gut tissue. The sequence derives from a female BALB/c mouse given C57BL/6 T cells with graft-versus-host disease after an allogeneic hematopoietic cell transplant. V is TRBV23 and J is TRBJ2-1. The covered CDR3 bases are TGCTCCAGCAGTCAATCGGGGACGGTCTATGCTGAGCAGTTC. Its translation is CSSSQSGTVYAEQF. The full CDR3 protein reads CSSSQSGTVYAEQFF.